This T cell receptor beta chain came from a study of blood T cell repertoires in COVID-19. Across the whole study: Acute and convalescent COVID-19 samples came from the United States, Italy and Spain. T cells, B-cell-depleted T cells, or PBMCs provided the cDNA or gDNA that served as material.

Under the authors' procedure: Cell counts per sample came from amplifying reference gene primers. Clones were read by immunoSEQ multiplex PCR, and TCRdb kept only the in-frame ones, dropping some. V and J calls and clone size are given by that table; D and trimming were obtained from the DNA. There are about 170,000 clones in the sample; 65% to 85% occur only once, and approximately 2.5% lies in the top ten. The germline gives CDR1 SGHRS, CDR2 YFSETQ. Trimming left V 4 bases short and J 0 bases short, with 13 bases between. The CDR3 length is 16 residues. The TCR originated in a human donor with acute or convalescent COVID-19. The donor label of this sample is uncertain. The sample was peripheral blood. This chain uses TRBV5-1 with TRBJ2-2; tentative D call: TRBD1 (6 bases). Here the CDR3 reads CASSTSGTPNTGELFF. DNA for the CDR3: TGCGCCAGCAGCACCTCCGGGACACCGAACACCGGGGAGCTGTTTTTT.